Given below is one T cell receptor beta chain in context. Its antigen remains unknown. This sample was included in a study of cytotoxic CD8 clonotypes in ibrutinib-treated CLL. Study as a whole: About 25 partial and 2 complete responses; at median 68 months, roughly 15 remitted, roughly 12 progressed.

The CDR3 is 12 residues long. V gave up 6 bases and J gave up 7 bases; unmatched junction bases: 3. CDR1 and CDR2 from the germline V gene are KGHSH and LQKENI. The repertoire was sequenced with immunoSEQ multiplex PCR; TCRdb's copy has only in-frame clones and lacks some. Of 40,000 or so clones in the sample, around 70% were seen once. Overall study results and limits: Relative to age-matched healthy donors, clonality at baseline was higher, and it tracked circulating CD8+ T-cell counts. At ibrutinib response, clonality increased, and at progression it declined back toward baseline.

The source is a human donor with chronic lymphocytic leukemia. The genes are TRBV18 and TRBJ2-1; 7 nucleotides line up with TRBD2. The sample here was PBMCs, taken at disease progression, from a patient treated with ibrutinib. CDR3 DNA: TGTGCCAGCTCTCCGGGGGGAAATGAGCAGTTCTTC. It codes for CASSPGGNEQFF. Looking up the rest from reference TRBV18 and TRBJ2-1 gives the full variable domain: NAGVMQNPRHLVRRRGQEARLRCSPMKGHSHVYWYRQLPEEGLKFMVYLQKENIIDESGMPKERFSAEFPKEGPSILRIQQVVRGDSAAYFCASSPGGNEQFFGPGTRLTVL.